The 26 T cell receptor beta chains in this list originate from one sample, sequenced in a study of CD8 T cells in ankylosing spondylitis. In TCRdb, the 5' RACE reads were re-called with MiXCR into one record per CDR3 protein. The sample contains around 120,000 distinct CDR3 sequences, roughly 15% of which appear only once. The material sequenced was blood, either unsorted or a sorted T cell fraction (not recorded which). The source is a female donor with ankylosing spondylitis or in good health (not recorded which).

The genes are TRBV7-9 and TRBJ1-1, with 7 bases identical to TRBD1. The CDR3 spans 14 residues. The germline CDR1 and CDR2 sequences are SEHNR and FQNEAQ (reference sequence). Trimming took 5 bases from V and 0 from J; bases not matched to a gene: 3. Written as DNA, the CDR3 is TGTGCCAGCAGCCACGGGACAGTGAACACTGAAGCTTTCTTT. Amino acid sequence: CASSHGTVNTEAFF.

The CDR3 region has the DNA TGCAGCGGGAGGGACAGGAATGAAGCTTTCTTT. Translation gives CSGRDRNEAFF. The chain couples TRBV29-1 to TRBJ1-1; TRBD1 matches at 8 bases. The CDR3 loop spans 11 amino acids. J was trimmed by 7 bases and V by 7 bases; bases with no gene match: 5. Germline V lookup: CDR1 SQVTM, CDR2 ANQGSEA.

This clonotype was seen ten or more times. This chain connects TRBV6-1 to TRBJ2-7; no definite D call. This CDR3 region has 13 residues. Germline V gene sequence: CDR1 MNHNS, CDR2 SASEGT. Trimming removed 4 bases at V and 7 bases at J, with 14 bases between. CDR3: CASSALIMGEQYF. The CDR3 coding sequence is TGTGCCAGCAGTGCCCTCATCATGGGAGAGCAGTACTTC.

Remarks on this clonotype: A much larger clone differs by one base, so this may be a read error. The chain's CDR3 is CSSSYSGQRDTQYF. CDR3 nucleotide sequence: TGCTCCAGCAGCTACTCCGGACAGAGAGATACGCAGTATTTT. The chain carries TRBV5-1 and TRBJ2-3; D possibly corresponds to TRBD1 (6 bases). The germline CDR1 and CDR2 sequences are SGHRS and YFSETQ. The length of the CDR3 is 14 residues. Variable domain in full (rest from reference TRBV5-1 and TRBJ2-3): KAGVTQTPRYLIKTRGQQVTLSCSPISGHRSVSWYQQTPGQGLQFLFEYFSETQRNKGNFPGRFSGRQFSNSRSEMNVSTLELGDSALYLCSSSYSGQRDTQYFGPGTRLTVL.

This clonotype has just a few counts. The genes are TRBV4-2 and TRBJ2-5; TRBD1 might be the D (6 bases). V shed 3 bases and J shed 5 bases, with 13 bases lying between them. CDR3 length equals 14 residues. Germline V gene sequence: CDR1 LGHNA, CDR2 YNFKEQ. The CDR3 sequence is CASSHTDSQETQYF. The CDR3 DNA reads TGTGCCAGCAGCCATACGGACAGCCAGGAGACCCAGTACTTC.

The table lists this clonotype with many counts. The chain carries TRBV7-3 and TRBJ2-7, with 7 bases lining up with TRBD1. Germline CDR1 reads SGHTA; CDR2 reads FQGTGA. V gave up 5 bases and J gave up 1 base; unmatched junction bases: 8. This CDR3 is 15 amino acids long. The CDR3 loop is CASSPTRDRSYEQYF. In nucleotides, the CDR3 is TGTGCCAGCAGCCCCACTCGGGACAGATCCTACGAGCAGTACTTC.

V and J are TRBV7-9 and TRBJ2-7; 7 nucleotides align to TRBD1. J lost 3 bases, V lost 5 bases, and 7 bases had no gene match. Germline values: CDR1 SEHNR, CDR2 FQNEAQ (reference sequence). This CDR3 contains 14 residues. Written as DNA, the CDR3 is TGTGCCAGCAGCCTGGGACAGCAACTCTACGAGCAGTACTTC. Protein sequence: CASSLGQQLYEQYF. The entire variable domain, with the rest obtained from reference TRBV7-9 and TRBJ2-7, is as follows: DTGVSQNPRHKITKRGQNVTFRCDPISEHNRLYWYRQTLGQGPEFLTYFQNEAQLEKSRLLSDRFSAERPKGSFSTLEIQRTEQGDSAMYLCASSLGQQLYEQYFGPGTRLTVT.

This clonotype was counted a few times. The genes are TRBV5-1 and TRBJ2-2; D uncertain. This CDR3 region has 13 residues. Trimming stripped 7 bases from V and 0 bases from J, with 7 bases between. The germline V gene has CDR1 SGHRS and CDR2 YFSETQ. CDR3 region: CASGISNTGELFF. As DNA, the CDR3 is TGCGCCAGCGGCATCTCGAACACCGGGGAGCTGTTTTTT.

The chain has TRBV29-1 and TRBJ1-2; D uncertain. The CDR3 sequence is 14 residues long. CDR1 and CDR2 (germline): SQVTM, ANQGSEA. V lost 4 bases, J lost 5 bases, and 17 bases lay in between. This CDR3 reads CSVVGRDEGYGYTF. In DNA form, the CDR3 reads TGCAGCGTTGTTGGAAGGGATGAAGGGTATGGCTACACCTTC.

This clonotype has more than one count but fewer than ten. The chain employs TRBV5-1 and TRBJ2-1, with D uncertain. This CDR3 has 15 amino acids. Between the trimmed V and J ends, which lost 4 bases and 5 bases, there was a span of 16 bases. Germline CDR1 SGHRS, CDR2 YFSETQ. The CDR3 spells CASSRDSLGNNEQFF. The CDR3 coding sequence is TGCGCCAGCAGCCGCGACTCGTTGGGCAACAATGAGCAGTTCTTC.

This sequence joins TRBV28 and TRBJ2-3; D gene unclear. Germline V gene data show CDR1 as MDHEN and CDR2 as SYDVKM. Trimming removed 6 bases from V and 2 bases from J, with 9 bases in between. This CDR3 has 13 amino acids. CDR3 sequence (DNA): TGTGCCAGCAGCCCGCGGTTCACAGATACGCAGTATTTT. It codes for CASSPRFTDTQYF.

The table lists this clonotype with a few counts. V usage is TRBV5-1 and J usage is TRBJ2-2; perhaps TRBD2 as D (5 bases). Germline loops: CDR1 SGHRS, CDR2 YFSETQ. This CDR3 has 16 residues. V lost 7 bases to trimming and J lost 1 base, with 17 bases between them. Written as DNA, the CDR3 is TGCGCCAGCCTCAGCGGTCCGGGTCAGAACACCGGGGAGCTGTTTTTT. Residues: CASLSGPGQNTGELFF.

This clonotype was seen ten or more times. The chain is built from TRBV20-1 and TRBJ1-1, with a tentative D call TRBD1 (6 bases). The germline V gene encodes CDR1 DFQATT and CDR2 SNEGSKA (reference sequence). The CDR3 sequence is 12 residues long. V lost 5 bases and J lost 1, with 8 bases in between. This CDR3 reads CSAFRGNTEAFF. The DNA of the CDR3 is TGCAGTGCTTTCAGGGGGAACACTGAAGCTTTCTTT.

The chain joins TRBV5-1 to TRBJ2-5, with 10 positions matching TRBD2. V shed 4 bases, J shed 0 bases, and the junction held 6 bases outside the gene matches. CDR3 length equals 16 residues. The germline CDR1 and CDR2 sequences are SGHRS and YFSETQ. CDR3 region: CASSDLLAGYQETQYF. The CDR3 region has the DNA TGCGCCAGCAGCGACCTACTAGCGGGGTACCAAGAGACCCAGTACTTC.

This clonotype came up a few times. The chain carries TRBV25-1 and TRBJ2-3; the D gene is possibly TRBD2 (6 bases). The germline CDR1 and CDR2 sequences are MGHDK and SYGVNS. The CDR3 extends over 16 amino acids. V gave up 2 bases and J gave up 4 bases, with 16 bases separating them. The CDR3 DNA reads TGTGCCAGCAGTGAAAGTGGGAGACTAGTGGCAGATACGCAGTATTTT. As protein: CASSESGRLVADTQYF.

J is TRBJ1-2 and V is TRBV12-3 or TRBV12-4, with D tentatively TRBD1 (5 bases). V lost 3 bases and J lost 7, with 9 bases in between. The CDR3 runs to 12 residues. This CDR3 reads CASSFRAAGYTF. DNA for the CDR3: TGTGCCAGCAGTTTCAGGGCGGCTGGCTACACCTTC.

In its sample, this clonotype was seen many times. This chain connects TRBV20-1 to TRBJ1-2, with TRBD1 matching 8 bases. V was clipped by 2 bases and J by 6 bases; unmatched bases: 8. Germline V gene lookup returns CDR1 DFQATT and CDR2 SNEGSKA (reference sequence). The CDR3 has 14 amino acids. CDR3 DNA sequence: TGCAGTGCTAGAAAGCAGGGGGCTACGCATGGCTACACCTTC. This codes for CSARKQGATHGYTF.

This clonotype was seen repeatedly, ten times or more. The gene calls are TRBV5-1 and TRBJ1-4, with a possible D match to TRBD1 (6 bases). Germline loops: CDR1 SGHRS, CDR2 YFSETQ. The CDR3 runs 14 residues. The germline V and J ends were trimmed by 3 bases and 10 bases, with 16 bases remaining between them. CDR3 bases: TGCGCCAGCAGCTCACAGGGTGGGCAGACAAAACTGTTTTTT. This sequence encodes CASSSQGGQTKLFF. Drawing the rest from reference TRBV5-1 and TRBJ1-4, the complete variable domain is KAGVTQTPRYLIKTRGQQVTLSCSPISGHRSVSWYQQTPGQGLQFLFEYFSETQRNKGNFPGRFSGRQFSNSRSEMNVSTLELGDSALYLCASSSQGGQTKLFFGSGTQLSVL.

This clonotype was seen repeatedly, ten times or more. The chain joins TRBV5-1 to TRBJ1-5; D gene ambiguous. V lost 0 bases to trimming and J lost 4 bases, with 8 bases between them. Germline V CDR1 and CDR2: SGHRS, YFSETQ. The CDR3 runs 14 residues. Here the CDR3 reads CASSLGPGNQPQHF. The CDR3 DNA is TGCGCCAGCAGCTTGGGCCCGGGTAATCAGCCCCAGCATTTT. The full variable domain, in which reference TRBV5-1 and TRBJ1-5 provide the parts outside the CDR3, is KAGVTQTPRYLIKTRGQQVTLSCSPISGHRSVSWYQQTPGQGLQFLFEYFSETQRNKGNFPGRFSGRQFSNSRSEMNVSTLELGDSALYLCASSLGPGNQPQHFGDGTRLSIL.

This clonotype was seen ten or more times. The rearrangement joins TRBV5-1 to TRBJ1-3; no clear D. V lost 1 base and J lost 0, with 8 bases in between. Germline-derived CDR1 and CDR2 are SGHRS and YFSETQ. This CDR3 spans 15 amino acids. The CDR3 protein is CASSLLGSSGNTIYF. The CDR3 region has the DNA TGCGCCAGCAGCTTGTTGGGGTCCTCTGGAAACACCATATATTTT. Using reference TRBV5-1 and TRBJ1-3 for the parts outside the CDR3, the full variable domain is KAGVTQTPRYLIKTRGQQVTLSCSPISGHRSVSWYQQTPGQGLQFLFEYFSETQRNKGNFPGRFSGRQFSNSRSEMNVSTLELGDSALYLCASSLLGSSGNTIYFGEGSWLTVV.

In this sample, this clonotype turned up many times. The chain has TRBV10-3 and TRBJ2-3; D is possibly TRBD1 or TRBD2 (5 bases each). The CDR3 consists of 14 residues. Trimming cost V 2 bases and J 5 bases, with 11 bases left between them. Germline V gives CDR1 ENHRY, CDR2 SYGVKD. The CDR3 DNA is TGTGCCATCAGTGAGGGAGCGAGGGGAGATACGCAGTATTTT. Protein product: CAISEGARGDTQYF.

This clonotype was detected only a few times. This sequence joins TRBV6-1 and TRBJ1-2; 9 nucleotides align to TRBD1. Germline CDR1 reads MNHNS; CDR2 reads SASEGT. With 6 bases clipped from V and 8 bases from J, the junction kept 10 bases outside the gene matches. The CDR3 runs to 14 residues. The CDR3 nucleotides read TGTGCCAGCAGACGAACAGGGGGCGCAGGGGGCTACACCTTC. It yields the protein CASRRTGGAGGYTF.

This clonotype was seen repeatedly, ten times or more. The DNA of the CDR3 is TGCGCCAGCAGCCCTAGCGGGGGGGACAATGAGCAGTTCTTC. This sequence encodes CASSPSGGDNEQFF. V is TRBV5-1 and J is TRBJ2-1; 12 bases align to TRBD2. The V gene end was trimmed by 4 bases and the J gene end by 5 bases; junction bases not matched to a gene: 1. Germline loops: CDR1 SGHRS, CDR2 YFSETQ. There are 14 residues in the CDR3.

The J gene is TRBJ2-3, the V gene TRBV19, with a possible D match to TRBD2 (5 bases). The CDR3 has 13 amino acids. The ends were cut back, 1 base at V and 6 bases at J, with 8 bases in the middle. The germline CDR1 and CDR2 sequences are LNHDA and SQIVND (reference sequence). The CDR3, as DNA: TGTGCCAGTAGTATAGGGTCTAGCGATACGCAGTATTTT. Translation: CASSIGSSDTQYF.

This clonotype showed up many times. The chain has TRBV4-1 and TRBJ2-3; 10 nucleotides align to TRBD2. Germline V gene lookup returns CDR1 MGHRA and CDR2 YSYEKL. V was pared by 2 bases and J by 4 bases, with 3 bases of the junction left unmatched. The CDR3 runs 15 residues. The CDR3 loop is CASSQLAGASDTQYF. The DNA of the CDR3 is TGCGCCAGCAGCCAACTAGCGGGAGCATCAGATACGCAGTATTTT.

This clonotype was detected many times. The chain employs TRBV29-1 and TRBJ2-1; 10 bases map to TRBD2. Germline V gives CDR1 SQVTM, CDR2 ANQGSEA. Germline trimming cut 2 bases from V and 4 bases from J; bases unmatched to any gene: 8. The CDR3 is 16 residues long. The CDR3 sequence: CSVETAGGNHYNEQFF. For the CDR3, the DNA is TGCAGCGTTGAAACAGCGGGGGGGAACCATTACAATGAGCAGTTCTTC.